The T cell receptor (beta chain) under discussion was sequenced for a study of blood T cell repertoires in COVID-19. Study summary: Nucleic acid was either cDNA or gDNA, and it came from T cells, B-cell-depleted T cells, or PBMCs.

This clone appeared a few times. CDR1 and CDR2 (germline): KGHSH, LQKENI. Trimming pared 3 bases from V and 3 bases from J, leaving 11 bases between. CDR3 length: 15 amino acids. Assay used: immunoSEQ multiplex PCR; TCRdb lists only in-frame clones, some missing. The sample holds fewer than 200,000 clones, roughly 85% seen once. The chain is built from TRBV18 and TRBJ1-4; a possible D gene is TRBD1 (6 bases). Sequenced input: peripheral blood. This TCR was sampled from a human donor with acute or convalescent COVID-19. The donor label of this sample is uncertain. The CDR3 region has the DNA TGTGCCAGCTCACCGAATACAGGGCCTAATGAAAAACTGTTTTTT. Translated: CASSPNTGPNEKLFF.